This TCR beta chain was recorded in a study of human thymus T cells. Study-wide findings and caveats: Overlap was high between thymic repertoires from unrelated individuals, as reported in related research. Thymic and blood repertoires showed apparently biased V and J gene usage.

Note on this clone: Antigen specificity is unknown.

Trimming removed 5 bases from V and 7 bases from J, with 6 bases in between. This CDR3 has 11 residues. CDR1 and CDR2 (germline): LNHDA, SQIVND (reference sequence). Sequencing was performed with immunoSEQ multiplex PCR; in TCRdb, only in-frame clones are kept and a portion is missing. The sample has tens of thousands of clones; around 96% are singletons. The thymus was resected at corrective cardiac surgery. Those donating were healthy Finnish infants in corrective surgery for congenital heart defects. This chain joins TRBV19 and TRBJ2-1; D is unclear. Specimen: thymus tissue. The receptor comes from a boy under two years old with a congenital heart defect but otherwise immunologically healthy. This chain's CDR3 is CASSSANEQFF. The DNA of the CDR3 is TGTGCCAGTAGTTCGGCTAATGAGCAGTTCTTC.